One T cell receptor (beta chain) is described in this entry. What antigen it recognizes has not been identified. No quality values exist for individual bases; no much larger clone is one base distant. Different DNA sequences within this sample yield the same CDR3. The donors were healthy, HIV-negative adults who had no recently reported acute infections or vaccinations. Only Caucasian adults living in Nashville, Tennessee, USA were represented among the donors. CD4+ T cells were enriched by magnetic negative selection, after which naive cells were positively selected on CD45RA and the negative fraction was taken as the memory subset. Blood was collected by leukapheresis, and PBMCs were isolated by Ficoll-Histopaque density gradient centrifugation and then cryopreserved in liquid nitrogen vapor phase. Analytical flow cytometry was used to check the purity and quantity of every magnetically sorted T cell population. Genomic DNA was isolated from each sorted fraction and quantified by UV absorbance on a Nanodrop 2000c.

The data were obtained in a study of shared clonotypes between healthy human individuals (dated by TCRdb to 2018 to 2021). About the study as a whole: The cohort included three men and two women between 18 and 49 years of age. Blood TCR repertoires of roughly 5 healthy adults were deeply sequenced to estimate repertoire size and the extent of clonotype sharing between individuals. Per donor, leukapheresis produced somewhere between about 0.94 and 9.5 billion PBMCs. For each donor, CD4 naive and CD4 memory were each run on three plates, CD8 naive on two plates, and CD8 memory on one plate. To increase sequencing depth and limit assay-specific biases, TCR repertoire library preparation and sequencing were carried out by different laboratories using diverse techniques. Overall study outcomes, separate from this receptor: Based on pairwise subsampling, the degree of clonotype sharing among donors was expected to be affected by sequencing depth. Clonotypes shared by all four sorted-subset donors showed higher generation probabilities than non-shared clonotypes. Naive subsets generally had larger estimated clonotype richness than memory subsets. The small number of donors limited the genetic and exposure-history diversity represented. When a few donors were compared, the shared fraction of clonotypes was about 5% for naive CD4, 3% to 4% for naive CD8, 2% to 2.5% for memory CD4, and around 0.4% for memory CD8. Even with the large sequencing depth, rarefaction of the sorted-subset datasets indicated that sequencing was incomplete. Sampling was restricted to blood, and TCR repertoires in tissue are likely to differ from TCR repertoires in blood.

Using the deep immunoSEQ assay, TCR CDR3 regions were amplified from genomic DNA by multiplex PCR. Genomic DNA extracted from each cell subset was distributed evenly over all wells of several immunoSEQ 96-well plates, and each plate served as one replicate. For sorted subsets, each replicate PCR was loaded with approximately 0.2 ug genomic DNA, equivalent to approximately 27,000 T cell genomes. The purified libraries were quantified using a Qubit 3.0 fluorometer, sized with a Bioanalyzer 2100, and then quantified again using the KAPA Library Quantification kit. Every immunoSEQ 96-well plate was sequenced on a dedicated single-read 150-cycle Illumina NextSeq 550 flow cell. As for the original processing: Because only junctional sequences without quality scores were contained in the immunoSEQ output, filtering matching that applied to full-length reads could not be performed. To assign V/J genes and CDR3, sequences were annotated using PyIR, a Python wrapper for IgBLAST v1.9, with IMGT germline references. Reads were filtered out if the reads had weak V/J assignments (E-value above 1e-6), no CDR3, stop codons, out-of-frame junctions, or ambiguous translated residues. V3J clonotypes were defined as sequences sharing the same inferred V gene, J gene, and CDR3 amino acid sequence. Percentage overlap between repertoires was computed as shared unique clonotypes divided by the size of the smaller repertoire. RTK rarefaction, the Chao1 estimator, and Recon v2.1 estimates of unobserved clonotypes were used to assess repertoire richness. For all TCRbeta clonotypes obtained by the gDNA method from four donors, generation probabilities were computed with OLGA. The clones in this table, taken by TCRdb from immuneACCESS, are in-frame only. Not every clone is retained; where verified, under half of the shortfall comes from an unresolved V gene, and the cause of the rest is unknown. V, J and clone size reflect that table, while D and trimming were determined from the DNA. The sample contains about 2 million clones, 85% to 95% of them found a single time. The ten biggest clones cover 0.1% to 0.15% of the sample.

The junction carries 17 bases between V and J, which are trimmed by 4 bases and 5 bases respectively. From its cysteine to its phenylalanine, the CDR3 spans 14 amino acids. Kept here is only the CDR3 DNA, which spans 42 bases and is read in frame from base 1. In the germline V gene (reference sequence), CDR1 corresponds to GTSNPN and CDR2 to SVGIG. This TCR derives from a man aged 18 to 35 in good health. Sequenced: naive CD4+ T cells sorted from blood. Read against the paper, the sample's cell subset or site label means: CD45RA+ positively selected. The chain is made from TRBV30 and TRBJ2-5; the D gene lacks a confident call. The CDR3 region has the sequence CAWTRASARETQYF. Here is the DNA: TGTGCCTGGACTCGGGCCTCGGCGAGGGAGACCCAGTACTTC.